This T cell receptor (beta chain) was sequenced in a study of tumor-infiltrating lymphocytes in primary liver carcinoma. Broader study findings: Tumor-adjacent and tumor-blood pairs shared less of their repertoires than tumor region pairs shared. Tumors reached a significantly greater top-250-clone fraction than blood did (p = 0.039).

From approximately 550 ng of total RNA, TCR beta-specific cDNA was reverse-transcribed using a constant-region primer. Slightly modified ARM-PCR with three nested multiplex PCR rounds yielded TCR beta libraries. The first two PCR rounds used TRBV1-TRBV30 forward primers with a C-beta reverse primer, around 10 cycles each. TCRdb analysed the multiplex PCR reads with MiXCR anew, one entry per CDR3 protein. The table includes roughly 50,000 distinct CDR3 sequences, about 73% detected once. This CDR3 is 16 amino acids long. Per germline, CDR1 MNHNY and CDR2 SVGAGI (reference sequence). The source material, roughly 18-32 mg of unsorted bulk tissue, was used to co-extract RNA and DNA. All of the tumor samples contained over 80% viable tumor cells. Concerning this clonotype itself: The target antigen is unknown. A read error may account for a junction end that differs from germline.

This receptor was obtained from a man aged 35-49 years with primary liver carcinoma and hepatitis B virus infection. The sample comprised liver tumor tissue from sampling region 2. Subset noted: tumor region T2, inferior pole. This sequence joins TRBV6-6 and TRBJ2-1; 7 nucleotides align to TRBD2. CDR3 sequence (DNA): TGTACCAGCACCGGGCCGACTAGCCTCTCCTACAATGAGCAATTCTTC. Protein product: CTSTGPTSLSYNEQFF.